A single sample gave rise to the 14 T cell receptor beta chains below, sequenced in a study of shared clonotypes between healthy human individuals. TCRdb's copy holds only in-frame clones and misses some; the assay was immunoSEQ multiplex PCR. This sample yields approximately 1,500,000 clones, of which around 98% are seen a single time; roughly 0.42% belongs to the top ten. The sequencing sample was made of naive CD4+ T cells sorted from blood. Subset given: CD45RA+ positively selected. The receptor source for this set is a man younger than 40 in good health.

The CDR3 region is CASSEVWILGEQYF. The CDR3 bases are TGTGCCAGCAGTGAAGTTTGGATCCTCGGCGAGCAGTACTTC. V gene TRBV6-1 combines with J gene TRBJ2-7; D uncertain. V was shortened by 1 base and J by 6 bases, with 13 bases between the two germline ends. The CDR3 has 14 residues. Germline V gives CDR1 MNHNS, CDR2 SASEGT.

The CDR3 loop is CASSPSDDGYTF. Written as DNA, the CDR3 is TGTGCCAGCTCACCAAGCGATGATGGCTACACCTTC. This rearrangement joins TRBV18 to TRBJ1-2; D gene ambiguous. V lost 2 bases and J 6 bases, leaving 7 bases between the germline ends. Germline V CDR1 and CDR2: KGHSH, LQKENI. The CDR3 spans 12 residues.

V and J are TRBV5-6 and TRBJ1-2; D might be TRBD1 (6 bases). The CDR3 is 11 residues long. Germline V lookup: CDR1 SGHDT, CDR2 YYEEEE. V was clipped by 5 bases and J by 8 bases, with 10 bases between them. In nucleotides, the CDR3 is TGTGCCAGCAGGAACAGGGTCGGCTACACCTTC. Its protein product is CASRNRVGYTF.

This chain links TRBV30 with TRBJ2-1, with a weak D call TRBD2 (6 bases). Germline CDR1 is GTSNPN and CDR2 is SVGIG (reference sequence). The CDR3 is 15 residues long. V was clipped by 4 bases and J by 4 bases, with 17 bases between them. CDR3 protein: CAWIWSGGSYNEQFF. DNA of the CDR3: TGTGCCTGGATATGGTCTGGGGGGAGTTACAATGAGCAGTTCTTC.

The chain is built from TRBV5-1 and TRBJ2-1; possible D gene TRBD2, 5 bases. The CDR3 is 15 residues long. Germline CDR1 is SGHRS and CDR2 is YFSETQ. V was cut by 7 bases and J by 5 bases, with 19 bases left in between. Written as DNA, the CDR3 is TGCGCCAGCGGGAGCAATCTACTCCCCAACAATGAGCAGTTCTTC. It encodes CASGSNLLPNNEQFF. Complete variable domain (other parts from reference TRBV5-1 and TRBJ2-1): KAGVTQTPRYLIKTRGQQVTLSCSPISGHRSVSWYQQTPGQGLQFLFEYFSETQRNKGNFPGRFSGRQFSNSRSEMNVSTLELGDSALYLCASGSNLLPNNEQFFGPGTRLTVL.

The chain couples TRBV13 to TRBJ1-5, with 9 positions matching TRBD1. V lost 5 bases and J lost 0; bases outside the gene matches: 5. Germline CDR1 PRHDT, CDR2 FYEKMQ (reference sequence). This CDR3 comprises 16 residues. The CDR3 spells CASSRQGQGSNQPQHF. For the CDR3, the DNA is TGTGCCAGCAGCCGACAGGGACAGGGTAGCAATCAGCCCCAGCATTTT.

V is TRBV28 and J is TRBJ2-7; 8 nucleotides line up with TRBD2. The CDR3 covers 14 residues. Germline lookup yields CDR1 MDHEN and CDR2 SYDVKM. J gave up 4 bases and V 3 bases, and 5 bases lay outside the gene matches. The DNA of the CDR3 is TGTGCCAGCAGTTTGTCACTAGCGGATTACGAGCAGTACTTC. It encodes CASSLSLADYEQYF.

The CDR3 DNA is TGTGCCAGCTCACCACGTCAGAGACAATCCTACGAGCAGTACTTC. This sequence encodes CASSPRQRQSYEQYF. This chain connects TRBV18 to TRBJ2-7; D remains unclear. Germline V gene lookup returns CDR1 KGHSH and CDR2 LQKENI. The ends were cut back, 1 base at V and 1 base at J, with 11 bases in the middle. This CDR3 is built from 15 residues.

The chain links TRBV4-1 to TRBJ2-3; D might be TRBD2 (5 bases). The CDR3 runs 16 residues. Germline CDR1 reads MGHRA; CDR2 reads YSYEKL. Trimming removed 1 base from V and 2 bases from J, with 13 bases in between. CDR3 protein: CASSQGPAGLTDTQYF. CDR3 nucleotide sequence: TGCGCCAGCAGCCAAGGACCCGCGGGCCTCACAGATACGCAGTATTTT.

This chain's CDR3 is CASSLVGTSLNTGELFF. The CDR3 region has the DNA TGTGCCAGCAGCTTAGTCGGGACTTCCCTGAACACCGGGGAGCTGTTTTTT. The V call is TRBV7-2, the J call TRBJ2-2, with a possible D match to TRBD2 (6 bases). The V and J ends lost 1 base and 1 base respectively, with 13 bases between them. Germline V gene lookup returns CDR1 SGHTA and CDR2 FQGNSA. CDR3 length: 17 amino acids.

As for this clone: Other DNA variants within this sample encode the same CDR3. The CDR3 sequence is CASSLVYNEQFF. CDR3 DNA sequence: TGTGCCAGCAGCTTAGTCTACAATGAGCAGTTCTTC. V usage is TRBV5-6 and J usage is TRBJ2-1, with D unclear. The V end was cut by 2 bases, the J end by 3 bases, with 3 bases between. CDR1 is SGHDT and CDR2 is YYEEEE in the germline V gene. The CDR3 totals 12 residues.

The chain joins TRBV9 to TRBJ2-3; TRBD2 matches 12 bases. The trim removed 0 bases at V and 2 bases at J, leaving 4 bases unmatched. Germline CDR1 reads SGDLS; CDR2 reads YYNGEE. The CDR3 extends over 17 amino acids. CDR3 sequence reads: CASSVAGTSGPTDTQYF. CDR3 sequence (DNA): TGTGCCAGCAGCGTAGCAGGGACTAGCGGGCCCACAGATACGCAGTATTTT.

V usage is TRBV28 and J usage is TRBJ1-2; no reliable D call. CDR3 length equals 13 residues. V was pared by 10 bases and J by 1 base, with 13 bases between. CDR1 is MDHEN and CDR2 is SYDVKM in the germline V gene. The CDR3 here is CAIGEGGNYGYTF. The CDR3 DNA is TGTGCCATTGGCGAGGGTGGTAACTATGGCTACACCTTC.

The chain combines TRBV9 with TRBJ2-3, with D possibly being TRBD1 or TRBD2 (5 bases each). Trimming shortened V by 3 bases and J by 0 bases, and 14 bases separated the two germline ends. The germline V gene has CDR1 SGDLS and CDR2 YYNGEE. CDR3 size: 16 residues. The chain's CDR3 is CASSASGAMSTDTQYF. CDR3 DNA sequence: TGTGCCAGCAGCGCTTCCGGGGCCATGAGCACAGATACGCAGTATTTT.